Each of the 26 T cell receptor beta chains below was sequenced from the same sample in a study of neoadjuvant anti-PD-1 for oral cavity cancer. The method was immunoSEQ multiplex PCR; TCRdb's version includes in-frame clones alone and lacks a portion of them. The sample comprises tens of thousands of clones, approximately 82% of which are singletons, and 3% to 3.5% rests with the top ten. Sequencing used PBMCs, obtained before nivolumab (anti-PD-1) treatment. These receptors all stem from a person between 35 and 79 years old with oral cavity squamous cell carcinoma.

For the CDR3, the DNA is TGCAGCGTCTCTCCGGCGATCAATCAGCCCCAGCATTTT. Its translation is CSVSPAINQPQHF. The chain couples TRBV29-1 to TRBJ1-5; the D is unclear. The CDR3 sequence is 13 residues long. Germline lookup yields CDR1 SQVTM and CDR2 ANQGSEA. V lost 6 bases to trimming and J lost 3 bases, with 12 bases between them.

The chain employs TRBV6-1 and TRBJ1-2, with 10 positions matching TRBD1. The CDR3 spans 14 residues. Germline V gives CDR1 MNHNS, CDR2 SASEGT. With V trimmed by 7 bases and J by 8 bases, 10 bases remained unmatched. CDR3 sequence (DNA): TGTGCCAGCACTGCCGGGACAGGGGCGCGAGGCTACACCTTC. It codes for CASTAGTGARGYTF.

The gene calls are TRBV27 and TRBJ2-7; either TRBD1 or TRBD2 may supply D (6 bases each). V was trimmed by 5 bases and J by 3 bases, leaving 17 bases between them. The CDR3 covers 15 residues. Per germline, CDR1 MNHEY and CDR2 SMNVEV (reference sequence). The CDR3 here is CASSTKGGSGYEQYF. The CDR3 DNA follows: TGTGCCAGCAGTACCAAGGGGGGCTCCGGCTACGAGCAGTACTTC.

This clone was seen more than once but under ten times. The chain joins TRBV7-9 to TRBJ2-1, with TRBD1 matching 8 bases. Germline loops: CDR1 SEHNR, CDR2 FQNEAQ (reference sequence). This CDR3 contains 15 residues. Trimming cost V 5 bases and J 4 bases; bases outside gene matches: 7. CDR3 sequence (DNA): TGTGCCAGCAGCCCGACAGGGGATTTGTACAATGAGCAGTTCTTC. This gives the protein CASSPTGDLYNEQFF.

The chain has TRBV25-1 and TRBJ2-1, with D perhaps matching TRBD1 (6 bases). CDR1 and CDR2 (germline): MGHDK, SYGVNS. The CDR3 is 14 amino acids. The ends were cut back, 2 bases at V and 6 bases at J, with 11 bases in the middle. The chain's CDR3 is CASSEPGTINEQFF. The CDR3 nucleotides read TGTGCCAGCAGTGAACCCGGGACAATCAATGAGCAGTTCTTC.

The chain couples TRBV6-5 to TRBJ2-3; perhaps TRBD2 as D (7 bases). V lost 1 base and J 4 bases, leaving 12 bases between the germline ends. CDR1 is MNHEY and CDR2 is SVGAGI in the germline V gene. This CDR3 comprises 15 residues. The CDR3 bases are TGTGCCAGCAGTTACTACGGGGGGCGGTCAGATACGCAGTATTTT. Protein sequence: CASSYYGGRSDTQYF.

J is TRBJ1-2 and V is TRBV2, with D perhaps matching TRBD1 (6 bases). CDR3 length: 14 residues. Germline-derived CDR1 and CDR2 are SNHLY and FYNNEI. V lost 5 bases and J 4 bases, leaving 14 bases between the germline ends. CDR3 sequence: CASSRQAPRYGYTF. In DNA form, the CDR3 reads TGTGCCAGCAGTAGACAGGCGCCCCGCTATGGCTACACCTTC.

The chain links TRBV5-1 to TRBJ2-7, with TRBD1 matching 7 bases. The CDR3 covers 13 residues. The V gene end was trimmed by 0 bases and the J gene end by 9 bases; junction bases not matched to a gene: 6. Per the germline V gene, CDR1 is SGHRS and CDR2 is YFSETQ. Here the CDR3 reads CASSLDRTGGQYF. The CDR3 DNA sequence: TGCGCCAGCAGCTTGGACCGGACAGGAGGGCAGTACTTC.

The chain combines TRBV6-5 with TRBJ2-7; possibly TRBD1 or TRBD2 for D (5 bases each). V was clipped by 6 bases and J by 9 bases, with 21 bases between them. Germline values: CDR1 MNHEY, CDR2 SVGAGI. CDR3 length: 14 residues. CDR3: CASSLSGTARGQYF. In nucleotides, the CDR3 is TGTGCCAGCAGCCTCTCCGGGACCGCTCGGGGGCAGTACTTC.

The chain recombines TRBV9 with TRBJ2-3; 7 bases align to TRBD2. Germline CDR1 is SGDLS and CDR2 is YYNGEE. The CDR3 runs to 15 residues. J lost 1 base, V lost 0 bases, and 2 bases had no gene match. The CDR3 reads CASSVGDYGTDTQYF. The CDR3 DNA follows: TGTGCCAGCAGCGTAGGGGACTACGGCACAGATACGCAGTATTTT. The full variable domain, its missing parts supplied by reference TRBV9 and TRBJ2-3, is DSGVTQTPKHLITATGQRVTLRCSPRSGDLSVYWYQQSLDQGLQFLIQYYNGEERAKGNILERFSAQQFPDLHSELNLSSLELGDSALYFCASSVGDYGTDTQYFGPGTRLTVL.

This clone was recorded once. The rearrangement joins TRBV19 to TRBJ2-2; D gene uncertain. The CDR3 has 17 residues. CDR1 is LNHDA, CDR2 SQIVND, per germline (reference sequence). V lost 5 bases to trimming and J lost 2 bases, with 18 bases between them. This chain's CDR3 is CASSQWTQQANTGELFF. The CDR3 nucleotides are TGTGCCAGTAGTCAGTGGACCCAGCAGGCTAACACCGGGGAGCTGTTTTTT.

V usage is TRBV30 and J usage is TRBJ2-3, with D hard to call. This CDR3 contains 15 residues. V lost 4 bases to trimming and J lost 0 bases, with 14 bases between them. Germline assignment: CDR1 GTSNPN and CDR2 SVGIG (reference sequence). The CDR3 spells CAWTRSRTSTDTQYF. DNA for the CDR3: TGTGCCTGGACTCGATCTCGAACTAGCACAGATACGCAGTATTTT.

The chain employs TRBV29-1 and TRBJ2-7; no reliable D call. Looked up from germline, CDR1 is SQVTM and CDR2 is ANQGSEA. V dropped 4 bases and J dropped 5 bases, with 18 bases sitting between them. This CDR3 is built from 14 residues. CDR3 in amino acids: CSVGTAPYGDEQYF. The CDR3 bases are TGCAGCGTTGGGACGGCTCCTTATGGGGACGAGCAGTACTTC.

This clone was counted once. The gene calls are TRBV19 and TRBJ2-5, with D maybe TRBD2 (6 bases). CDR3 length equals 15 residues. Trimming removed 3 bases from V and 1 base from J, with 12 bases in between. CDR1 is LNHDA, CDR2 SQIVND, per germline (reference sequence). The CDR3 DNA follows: TGTGCCAGTAGTATCCTAGGGACTTTCCAAGAGACCCAGTACTTC. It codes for CASSILGTFQETQYF.

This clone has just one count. The CDR3 region is CASSLNRDRLGVDSGNTIYF. The DNA of the CDR3 is TGTGCCAGCAGTCTAAACCGGGACAGGCTAGGTGTGGACTCTGGAAACACCATATATTTT. V gene TRBV2 combines with J gene TRBJ1-3; 8 bases align to TRBD1. Germline V gives CDR1 SNHLY, CDR2 FYNNEI. V trimming: 5 bases; J trimming: 0 bases; junction bases outside the gene matches: 18. The CDR3 length is 20 residues.

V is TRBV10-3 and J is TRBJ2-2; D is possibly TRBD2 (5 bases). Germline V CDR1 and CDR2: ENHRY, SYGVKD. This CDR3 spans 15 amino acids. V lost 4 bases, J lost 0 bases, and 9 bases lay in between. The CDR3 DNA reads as TGTGCCATCAGTGGAGACTACTCGAACACCGGGGAGCTGTTTTTT. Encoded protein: CAISGDYSNTGELFF.

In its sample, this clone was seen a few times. The CDR3 sequence is CASSWGAAGYTF. CDR3 in DNA: TGTGCCAGCAGTTGGGGGGCTGCTGGCTACACCTTC. This sequence joins TRBV25-1 and TRBJ1-2; perhaps TRBD1 as D (6 bases). The CDR3 has 12 residues. The V end was cut by 5 bases, the J end by 7 bases, with 11 bases between. From germline, CDR1 is MGHDK and CDR2 SYGVNS.

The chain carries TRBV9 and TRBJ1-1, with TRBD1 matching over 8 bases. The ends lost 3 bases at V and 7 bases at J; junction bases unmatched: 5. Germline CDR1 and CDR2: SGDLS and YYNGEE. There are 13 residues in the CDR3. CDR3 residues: CASSARTGLEAFF. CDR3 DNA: TGTGCCAGCAGCGCAAGGACAGGGCTTGAAGCTTTCTTT. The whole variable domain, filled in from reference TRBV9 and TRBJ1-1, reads DSGVTQTPKHLITATGQRVTLRCSPRSGDLSVYWYQQSLDQGLQFLIQYYNGEERAKGNILERFSAQQFPDLHSELNLSSLELGDSALYFCASSARTGLEAFFGQGTRLTVV.

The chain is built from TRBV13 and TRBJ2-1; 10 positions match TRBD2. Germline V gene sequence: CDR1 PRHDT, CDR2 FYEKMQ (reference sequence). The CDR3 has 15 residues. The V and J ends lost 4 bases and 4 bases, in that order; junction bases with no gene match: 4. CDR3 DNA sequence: TGTGCCAGCAGCTGGTATAGCGGGGGGTACAATGAGCAGTTCTTC. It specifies CASSWYSGGYNEQFF.

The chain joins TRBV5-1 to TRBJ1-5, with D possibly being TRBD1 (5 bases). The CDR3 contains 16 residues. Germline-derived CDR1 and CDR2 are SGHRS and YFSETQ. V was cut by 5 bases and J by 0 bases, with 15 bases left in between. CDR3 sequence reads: CASSLAPGNSNQPQHF. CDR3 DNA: TGCGCCAGCAGTCTGGCCCCAGGGAATAGCAATCAGCCCCAGCATTTT.

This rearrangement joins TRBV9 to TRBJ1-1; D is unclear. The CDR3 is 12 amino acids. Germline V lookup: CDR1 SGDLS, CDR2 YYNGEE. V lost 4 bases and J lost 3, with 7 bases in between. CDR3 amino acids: CASSPGHTEAFF. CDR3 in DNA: TGTGCCAGCAGCCCTGGGCACACTGAAGCTTTCTTT.

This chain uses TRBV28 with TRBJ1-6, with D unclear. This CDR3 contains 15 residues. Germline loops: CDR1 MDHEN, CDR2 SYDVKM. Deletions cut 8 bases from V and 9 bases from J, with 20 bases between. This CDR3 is CASYGRGPNSSPLHF. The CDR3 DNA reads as TGTGCCAGCTACGGGAGAGGGCCTAACTCTTCACCCCTCCACTTT.

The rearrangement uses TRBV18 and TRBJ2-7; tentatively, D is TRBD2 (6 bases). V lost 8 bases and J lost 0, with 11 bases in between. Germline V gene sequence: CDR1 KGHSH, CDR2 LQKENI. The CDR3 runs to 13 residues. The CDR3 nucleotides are TGTGCCAGCCACCCCGGGAGCTCCTACGAGCAGTACTTC. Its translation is CASHPGSSYEQYF. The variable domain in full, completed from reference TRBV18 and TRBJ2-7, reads NAGVMQNPRHLVRRRGQEARLRCSPMKGHSHVYWYRQLPEEGLKFMVYLQKENIIDESGMPKERFSAEFPKEGPSILRIQQVVRGDSAAYFCASHPGSSYEQYFGPGTRLTVT.

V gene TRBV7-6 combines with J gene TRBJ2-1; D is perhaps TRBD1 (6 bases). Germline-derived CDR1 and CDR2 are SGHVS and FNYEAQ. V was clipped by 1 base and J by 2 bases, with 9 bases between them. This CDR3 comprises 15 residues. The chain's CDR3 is CASSLGGQTYNEQFF. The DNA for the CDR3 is TGTGCCAGCAGCTTAGGTGGACAGACCTACAATGAGCAGTTCTTC.

The DNA of the CDR3 is TGCGCCAGCAGCTTACAGGGGGTTTTAAATGAAAAACTGTTTTTT. Protein sequence: CASSLQGVLNEKLFF. The chain carries TRBV5-1 and TRBJ1-4; 8 bases match TRBD1. J was trimmed by 5 bases and V by 2 bases; bases with no gene match: 5. Germline values: CDR1 SGHRS, CDR2 YFSETQ. CDR3 length equals 15 residues.

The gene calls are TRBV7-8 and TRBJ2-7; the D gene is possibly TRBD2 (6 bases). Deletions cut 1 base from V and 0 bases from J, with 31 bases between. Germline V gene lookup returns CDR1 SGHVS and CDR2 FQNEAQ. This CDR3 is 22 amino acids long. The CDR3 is CASSLGFRYDRPSRESSYEQYF. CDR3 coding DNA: TGTGCCAGCAGCTTAGGATTTCGTTACGACAGACCCTCTCGGGAGAGCTCCTACGAGCAGTACTTC.